The clone carrying this TCR beta chain turned up a few times. This sample's TCRbeta library carried unique molecular identifier barcodes. TCRdb re-called the PCR reads through MiXCR, storing one row per CDR3 protein. This table has roughly 350,000 distinct CDR3 sequences, 10% appearing once. This sample is drawn from a study of T-cell reconstitution after alpha-beta-depleted transplantation in children. CDR3 length: 16 residues. Trimming removed 4 bases at V and 5 bases at J, with 20 bases between. The chain links TRBV12-3 or TRBV12-4 to TRBJ2-5; unclear D gene. The sample here was PBMCs from the stem cell graft donor, taken from the stem cell graft. This sequence was found in a human donor who donated a stem cell graft to a child with acute lymphoblastic leukemia. The CDR3 loop reads CASSSPWVLGGETQYF. For the CDR3, the DNA is TGTGCCAGCAGTTCCCCGTGGGTATTGGGTGGGGAGACCCAGTACTTC.